Shown below are 27 T cell receptor beta chains from a single sample sequenced in a study of Ad26.COV2.S vaccination and SARS-CoV-2 variants. Treatment here: 15 to 20 received Ad26.COV2.S at low or high dose, single or two shots; 5 received placebo; per-sample allocation not given. Day 63 after the first vaccine or placebo injection was the time point for sampling. Sequencing was performed with immunoSEQ multiplex PCR; in TCRdb, only in-frame clones are kept and a portion is missing. Among about 680,000 clones listed, 80% to 90% were seen once. Sequencing was performed on peripheral blood, taken in a trial of Ad26.COV2.S vaccine versus placebo. Receptors originate from a person between 18 and 60 years old who received the Ad26.COV2.S COVID-19 vaccine or a placebo.

The CDR3 coding sequence is TGTGCCAGTTCACAGGCCTCGGGTGGCTACACCTTC. It codes for CASSQASGGYTF. This chain uses TRBV6-6 with TRBJ1-2; D is possibly TRBD1 (5 bases). CDR3 size: 12 residues. The germline gives CDR1 MNHNY, CDR2 SVGAGI (reference sequence). V gave up 9 bases and J gave up 7 bases, with 15 bases separating them.

The rearrangement joins TRBV19 to TRBJ2-1; 9 bases match TRBD2. CDR1 is LNHDA, CDR2 SQIVND, per germline (reference sequence). V was pared by 5 bases and J by 8 bases, with 13 bases of the junction left unmatched. This CDR3 is 16 amino acids long. CDR3 protein: CASSFAGGPVGYEQFF. In nucleotides, the CDR3 is TGTGCCAGTAGTTTTGCGGGAGGGCCGGTTGGGTATGAGCAGTTCTTC.

This clone was observed a handful of times. V and J are TRBV12-5 and TRBJ1-4; D remains unclear. Germline assignment: CDR1 LGHNT and CDR2 FRNRAP. This CDR3 is built from 17 residues. The V and J ends lost 7 bases and 8 bases respectively, with 26 bases between them. This CDR3 is CASAFGTVGLKAEKLFF. The CDR3 DNA reads as TGTGCTAGTGCCTTTGGTACCGTAGGCCTCAAGGCCGAAAAACTGTTTTTT.

The chain has TRBV7-6 and TRBJ1-4; 8 nucleotides match TRBD1. Looked up from germline, CDR1 is SGHVS and CDR2 is FNYEAQ. The ends lost 1 base at V and 8 bases at J; junction bases unmatched: 9. This CDR3 has 16 amino acids. The CDR3 coding sequence is TGTGCCAGCAGCTTAGTGCAAGGGACAGGACCCGAAAAACTGTTTTTT. It codes for CASSLVQGTGPEKLFF.

The chain is built from TRBV18 and TRBJ2-7; 11 bases map to TRBD2. V lost 6 bases, J lost 4 bases, and 8 bases stayed unmatched. The CDR3 is 15 amino acids. Looked up from germline, CDR1 is KGHSH and CDR2 is LQKENI. CDR3 amino acids: CASSQTSGAGYEQYF. CDR3 DNA: TGTGCCAGCTCCCAGACTAGCGGGGCGGGATACGAGCAGTACTTC.

The chain has TRBV2 and TRBJ1-5; the D gene is possibly TRBD1 (6 bases). V shed 4 bases and J shed 11 bases, with 18 bases lying between them. Per the germline V gene, CDR1 is SNHLY and CDR2 is FYNNEI. The CDR3 length is 14 residues. Here the CDR3 reads CASSGQVPMMSQHF. In nucleotides, the CDR3 is TGTGCCAGCAGTGGACAGGTCCCGATGATGTCCCAGCATTTT.

This clone came up a few times. The chain has TRBV10-1 and TRBJ2-2; tentative D call: TRBD2 (6 bases). CDR3 length: 16 residues. Trimming removed 3 bases from V and 2 bases from J, with 13 bases in between. The V gene's germline CDR1 is WNHNN and CDR2 SYGVQD (reference sequence). The chain's CDR3 is CASSEGTSFNTGELFF. CDR3 DNA: TGCGCCAGCAGTGAAGGCACTAGCTTTAACACCGGGGAGCTGTTTTTT.

This chain connects TRBV5-1 to TRBJ1-3; D not certain. Germline V gives CDR1 SGHRS, CDR2 YFSETQ. This CDR3 has 18 residues. The V end lost 2 bases, the J end lost 1 base, and 19 bases lay between the germline ends. CDR3: CASSFGAGWGASGNTIYF. The CDR3 region has the DNA TGCGCCAGCAGCTTTGGAGCTGGGTGGGGAGCATCTGGAAACACCATATATTTT.

Worth noting for this clone: A much larger clone sits a single nucleotide away, making a read error possible. The J gene is TRBJ1-5, the V gene TRBV30; D possibly corresponds to TRBD1 (6 bases). V was pared by 3 bases and J by 6 bases, with 12 bases between. The germline gives CDR1 GTSNPN, CDR2 SVGIG (reference sequence). This CDR3 has 13 residues. The CDR3 nucleotides read TGTGCCTGGAGGGGGGGGGCGGGTCAGCCCCAGCATTTT. Translation: CAWRGGAGQPQHF.

The chain is built from TRBV10-2 and TRBJ2-7; D gene unclear. The CDR3 length is 12 residues. V dropped 7 bases and J dropped 0 bases, with 7 bases sitting between them. Looked up from germline, CDR1 is WSHSY and CDR2 is SAAADI. The CDR3 spells CASIAPSYEQYF. The CDR3 DNA follows: TGCGCCAGCATTGCCCCCTCCTACGAGCAGTACTTC.

This clone has just one count. The chain is built from TRBV6-5 and TRBJ2-7, with 7 nucleotides matching TRBD1. The CDR3 contains 14 residues. The V gene's germline CDR1 is MNHEY and CDR2 SVGAGI. The V gene end was trimmed by 6 bases and the J gene end by 2 bases; junction bases not matched to a gene: 7. The CDR3 sequence is CASSPWDRTYEQYF. In nucleotides, the CDR3 is TGTGCCAGCAGCCCCTGGGACAGAACCTACGAGCAGTACTTC.

The chain recombines TRBV4-3 with TRBJ2-7; D is possibly TRBD1 (5 bases). Germline CDR1 is LGHNA and CDR2 is YSLEER. V lost 1 base to trimming and J lost 0 bases, with 10 bases between them. The CDR3 length is 15 residues. The DNA for the CDR3 is TGCGCCAGCAGCCAAGCGCAGGGAATCTCCTACGAGCAGTACTTC. This codes for CASSQAQGISYEQYF.

The V call is TRBV7-9, the J call TRBJ1-1, with D tentatively TRBD1 (5 bases). CDR3 length: 16 amino acids. Germline V gene sequence: CDR1 SEHNR, CDR2 FQNEAQ (reference sequence). V shed 3 bases and J shed 3 bases, with 17 bases lying between them. The CDR3, as DNA: TGTGCCAGCAGCTTCTTTTTCGGGGCAGTAGACACTGAAGCTTTCTTT. It codes for CASSFFFGAVDTEAFF.

The chain recombines TRBV6-2 or TRBV6-3 with TRBJ2-5; D is ambiguous. Trimming pared 0 bases from V and 0 bases from J, leaving 5 bases between. The CDR3 consists of 14 residues. The germline gives CDR1 MNHEY, CDR2 SVGEGT. CDR3 residues: CASSYSWYQETQYF. The CDR3 DNA reads TGTGCCAGCAGTTACTCGTGGTACCAAGAGACCCAGTACTTC.

This clone showed up just a few times. The rearrangement joins TRBV4-3 to TRBJ1-1, with D unresolved. Germline V CDR1 and CDR2: LGHNA, YSLEER. This CDR3 has 15 amino acids. V gave up 0 bases and J gave up 1 base, with 9 bases separating them. The CDR3 here is CASSQDQGRNTEAFF. CDR3 coding DNA: TGCGCCAGCAGCCAAGACCAAGGCAGGAACACTGAAGCTTTCTTT.

This chain links TRBV3-1 (or the pseudogene TRBV3-2) with TRBJ2-5; 7 nucleotides align to TRBD2. Germline CDR1 is LGHDT and CDR2 is YNNKEL (reference sequence). CDR3 length: 16 amino acids. The V and J ends lost 1 base and 3 bases, in that order; junction bases with no gene match: 8. In DNA form, the CDR3 reads TGTGCCAGCAGCCAAGGGGGTAGCGGGCCCAAAGAGACCCAGTACTTC. This sequence encodes CASSQGGSGPKETQYF.

This clone was seen once. The V call is TRBV10-3, the J call TRBJ1-4; TRBD1 might be the D (6 bases). This CDR3 region has 12 residues. V was shortened by 4 bases and J by 8 bases, with 8 bases between the two germline ends. Germline CDR1 ENHRY, CDR2 SYGVKD. The CDR3 DNA sequence: TGTGCCATCAGTGGTCAGGGGGAAAAACTGTTTTTT. Protein: CAISGQGEKLFF.

This chain connects TRBV29-1 to TRBJ2-7, with D uncertain. This CDR3 is built from 11 residues. Trimming took off 7 bases at V and 3 bases at J, with 10 bases between the two ends. Per the germline V gene, CDR1 is SQVTM and CDR2 is ANQGSEA. In nucleotides, the CDR3 is TGCAGCGCCAGTTATAACTACGAGCAGTACTTC. It is translated as CSASYNYEQYF.

This clone was seen only a few times. The V and J genes are TRBV2 and TRBJ2-3; D is ambiguous. Trimming left V 8 bases short and J 2 bases short, with 17 bases between. The CDR3 runs to 15 residues. Germline assignment: CDR1 SNHLY and CDR2 FYNNEI. CDR3 sequence reads: CASAFALATTDTQYF. In DNA, the CDR3 is TGTGCCAGCGCTTTCGCGTTGGCCACCACAGATACGCAGTATTTT.

This chain uses TRBV10-3 with TRBJ1-2; TRBD1 agrees at 8 bases. Germline V CDR1 and CDR2: ENHRY, SYGVKD. The CDR3 runs 15 residues. V lost 4 bases and J lost 0; bases outside the gene matches: 4. The chain's CDR3 is CAISGAGGPNYGYTF. DNA for the CDR3: TGTGCCATCAGTGGGGCAGGGGGCCCTAACTATGGCTACACCTTC.

This clone appeared a single time. The CDR3 spells CASSQETRQGMRTDTQYF. Written as DNA, the CDR3 is TGCGCCAGCAGCCAAGAGACCCGACAGGGGATGAGGACAGATACGCAGTATTTT. The chain uses TRBV4-1 and TRBJ2-3, with 8 bases fitting TRBD1. The germline V gene has CDR1 MGHRA and CDR2 YSYEKL. V gave up 0 bases and J gave up 3 bases; unmatched junction bases: 11. This CDR3 comprises 18 residues.

The chain uses TRBV5-4 and TRBJ2-5; the match to TRBD1 covers 7 bases. In germline, CDR1 is SGHNT, CDR2 YYREEE (reference sequence). This CDR3 contains 14 residues. Trimming cost V 3 bases and J 5 bases; bases outside gene matches: 7. CDR3 loop: CASSYRGGLETQYF. DNA for the CDR3: TGTGCCAGCAGCTACCGAGGGGGCCTTGAGACCCAGTACTTC.

V gene TRBV6-5 combines with J gene TRBJ2-2; D unresolved. Germline values: CDR1 MNHEY, CDR2 SVGAGI. The CDR3 covers 15 residues. Deletions cut 0 bases from V and 6 bases from J, with 11 bases between. In nucleotides, the CDR3 is TGTGCCAGCAGTTACTCGACCAGCGTACCCGGGGAGCTGTTTTTT. It encodes CASSYSTSVPGELFF.

This rearrangement joins TRBV30 to TRBJ1-2; D not certain. The V gene lost 0 bases and the J gene lost 2 bases, with 10 bases spanning the gap. The CDR3 consists of 14 residues. Germline V gene data show CDR1 as GTSNPN and CDR2 as SVGIG (reference sequence). The CDR3 loop reads CAWSVGVGNYGYTF. The CDR3 region has the DNA TGTGCCTGGAGTGTAGGAGTGGGCAACTATGGCTACACCTTC.

This chain uses TRBV6-5 with TRBJ2-2; D is possibly TRBD1 (7 bases). Germline assignment: CDR1 MNHEY and CDR2 SVGAGI. V dropped 8 bases and J dropped 6 bases, with 16 bases sitting between them. This CDR3 is built from 14 residues. CDR3 in amino acids: CASAGQGGSGELFF. The CDR3 DNA is TGTGCCAGCGCGGGGCAGGGGGGATCCGGGGAGCTGTTTTTT.

This clone was observed once. The chain employs TRBV18 and TRBJ1-2; D is uncertain. This CDR3 comprises 13 residues. The germline CDR1 and CDR2 sequences are KGHSH and LQKENI. Trimming left V 0 bases short and J 6 bases short, with 8 bases between. This CDR3 is CASSPPVQNGYTF. CDR3 DNA: TGTGCCAGCTCACCACCGGTTCAGAATGGCTACACCTTC.

The sample holds one count of this clone. V usage is TRBV7-8 and J usage is TRBJ1-4; possibly TRBD1 for D (6 bases). This CDR3 region has 18 residues. The V gene's germline CDR1 is SGHVS and CDR2 FQNEAQ. Trimming removed 3 bases at V and 6 bases at J, with 23 bases between. CDR3 bases: TGTGCCAGCAGCTTGCTGGGGGCGCCGAGTGTGGTCGATGAAAAACTGTTTTTT. This encodes CASSLLGAPSVVDEKLFF.